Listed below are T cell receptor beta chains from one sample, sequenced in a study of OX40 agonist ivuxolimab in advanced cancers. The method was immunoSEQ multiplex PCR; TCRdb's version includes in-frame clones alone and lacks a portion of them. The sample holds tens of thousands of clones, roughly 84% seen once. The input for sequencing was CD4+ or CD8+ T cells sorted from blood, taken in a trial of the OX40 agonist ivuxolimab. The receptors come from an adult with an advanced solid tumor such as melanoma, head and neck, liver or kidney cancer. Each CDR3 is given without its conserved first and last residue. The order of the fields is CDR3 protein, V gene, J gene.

CDR3 protein: ASSFTGTRPTEAF
V gene: TRBV7-2
J gene: TRBJ1-1

CDR3 protein: ASSLDRDSLSGNTIY
V gene: TRBV11-2
J gene: TRBJ1-3

CDR3 protein: SGSGQSTYEQY
V gene: TRBV29-1
J gene: TRBJ2-7

CDR3 protein: ASKTGGSEKLF
V gene: TRBV28
J gene: TRBJ1-4

CDR3 protein: ASSPGTLSLQTQY
V gene: TRBV5-8
J gene: TRBJ2-5

CDR3 protein: ASSLTLKGELF
V gene: TRBV5-4
J gene: TRBJ1-4

CDR3 protein: ASSSGDHNEQF
V gene: TRBV6-6
J gene: TRBJ2-1

CDR3 protein: ASNQGGSTDTQY
V gene: TRBV9
J gene: TRBJ2-3

CDR3 protein: ASSILADSSYEQY
V gene: TRBV19
J gene: TRBJ2-7

CDR3 protein: ASSDPDPRVNTIY
V gene: TRBV7-9
J gene: TRBJ1-3

CDR3 protein: ASSTPLGGYGTEAF
V gene: TRBV9
J gene: TRBJ1-1

CDR3 protein: ASSLGGVNTEAF
V gene: TRBV5-8
J gene: TRBJ1-1

CDR3 protein: ASRRNLNTEAF
V gene: TRBV4-3
J gene: TRBJ1-1

CDR3 protein: ASGSRWIGTQERWGSTNEKLF
V gene: TRBV27
J gene: TRBJ1-4

CDR3 protein: ASSLAHRRTSGTYEQY
V gene: TRBV11-2
J gene: TRBJ2-7

CDR3 protein: ASSLEAPLGGGRRNIQY
V gene: TRBV7-2
J gene: TRBJ2-4

CDR3 protein: ASSEGQGLNTEAF
V gene: TRBV19
J gene: TRBJ1-1

CDR3 protein: ASSLVGDSSYNEQF
V gene: TRBV7-2
J gene: TRBJ2-1

CDR3 protein: ASSFQAAARETQY
V gene: TRBV7-2
J gene: TRBJ2-5

CDR3 protein: ASRGLAGGPRADTQY
V gene: TRBV28
J gene: TRBJ2-3

CDR3 protein: ASSYTGGTGANEQY
V gene: TRBV7-2
J gene: TRBJ2-7

CDR3 protein: ASSEFGYEQY
V gene: TRBV25-1
J gene: TRBJ2-7

CDR3 protein: ASSYGPGEAGELF
V gene: TRBV6-6
J gene: TRBJ2-2

CDR3 protein: ASSLAPLEGMNTEAF
V gene: TRBV7-6
J gene: TRBJ1-1

CDR3 protein: ASSSGEILSYNEQF
V gene: TRBV6-5
J gene: TRBJ2-1

CDR3 protein: ASSPASPHTGELF
V gene: TRBV7-9
J gene: TRBJ2-2

CDR3 protein: ASSLQTGGFSYEQY
V gene: TRBV7-2
J gene: TRBJ2-7

CDR3 protein: ASSKSPESSRELF
V gene: TRBV7-8
J gene: TRBJ2-2

CDR3 protein: ASSSDRGYGYT
V gene: TRBV5-4
J gene: TRBJ1-2

CDR3 protein: ASSPRQGLVSTDTQY
V gene: TRBV18
J gene: TRBJ2-3

CDR3 protein: ASNEALAGRGEQF
V gene: TRBV6-1
J gene: TRBJ2-1

CDR3 protein: ASSLSGYSNQPQH
V gene: TRBV5-1
J gene: TRBJ1-5

CDR3 protein: AVFGQGTNNEQF
V gene: TRBV7-9
J gene: TRBJ2-1